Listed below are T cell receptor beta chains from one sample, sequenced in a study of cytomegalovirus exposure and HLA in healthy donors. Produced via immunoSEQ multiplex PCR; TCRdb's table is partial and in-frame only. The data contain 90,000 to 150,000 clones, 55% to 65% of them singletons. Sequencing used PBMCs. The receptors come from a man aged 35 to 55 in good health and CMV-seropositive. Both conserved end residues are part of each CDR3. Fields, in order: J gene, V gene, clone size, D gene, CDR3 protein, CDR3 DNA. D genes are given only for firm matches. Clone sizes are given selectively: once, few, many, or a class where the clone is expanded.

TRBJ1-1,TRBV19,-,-,CASSSLGRRAGTEAFF,TGTGCCAGTAGCTCTCTCGGCCGGAGGGCCGGCACTGAAGCTTTCTTT
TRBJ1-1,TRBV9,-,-,CASSAGGRTNTEAFF,TGTGCCAGCAGCGCCGGGGGACGGACGAACACTGAAGCTTTCTTT
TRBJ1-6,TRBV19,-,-,CASMADYNSPLHF,TGTGCCAGTATGGCGGACTATAATTCACCCCTCCACTTT
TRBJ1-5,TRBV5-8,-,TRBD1,CASSRDSRQPQHF,TGTGCCAGCAGCAGGGACAGTAGACAGCCCCAGCATTTT
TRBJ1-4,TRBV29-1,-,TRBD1,CSAGQDYEKLFF,TGCAGCGCCGGACAGGATTATGAAAAACTGTTTTTT
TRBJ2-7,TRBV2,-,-,CASREGSSSYEQYF,TGTGCCAGCAGGGAGGGGTCCAGCTCCTACGAGCAGTACTTC
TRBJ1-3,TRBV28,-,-,CASSLYSGGGADTIYF,TGTGCCAGCAGTTTATATTCCGGAGGGGGGGCGGACACCATATATTTT
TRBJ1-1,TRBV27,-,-,CASSPGGWNTEAFF,TGTGCCAGCAGTCCCGGGGGTTGGAACACTGAAGCTTTCTTT
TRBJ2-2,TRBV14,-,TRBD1,CASSTTGVDTGELFF,TGTGCCAGCAGCACGACAGGGGTGGACACCGGGGAGCTGTTTTTT
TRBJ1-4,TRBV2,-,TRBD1,CASSRNRGRGEKLFF,TGTGCCAGCAGTCGGAACAGGGGGCGCGGGGAAAAACTGTTTTTT
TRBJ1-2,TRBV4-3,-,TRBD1,CASSRISGGRGDGYTF,TGCGCCAGCAGCCGGATATCAGGGGGCCGGGGGGATGGCTACACCTTC
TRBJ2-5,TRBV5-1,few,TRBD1,CASSLDTGGGETQYF,TGCGCCAGCAGCTTGGACACAGGGGGCGGGGAGACCCAGTACTTC
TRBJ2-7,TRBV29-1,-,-,CSVDSGAAEQYF,TGCAGCGTTGATTCTGGGGCGGCCGAGCAGTACTTC
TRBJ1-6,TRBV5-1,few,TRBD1,CASSPGQGGSPLHF,TGCGCCAGCAGCCCGGGACAGGGGGGTTCACCCCTCCACTTT
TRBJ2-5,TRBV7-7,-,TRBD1,CASSLVGTGNGETQYF,TGTGCCAGCAGCTTAGTAGGGACAGGGAATGGTGAGACCCAGTACTTC
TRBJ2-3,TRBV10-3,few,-,CAISGGKRGSNADTQYF,TGTGCCATCAGTGGGGGTAAGAGGGGGTCCAATGCAGATACGCAGTATTTT
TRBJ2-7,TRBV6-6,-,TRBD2,CASSYEGLAYEQYF,TGTGCCAGCAGTTACGAAGGACTAGCCTACGAGCAGTACTTC
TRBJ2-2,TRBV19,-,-,CASSIAQNTGELFF,TGTGCCAGTAGTATAGCCCAAAACACCGGGGAGCTGTTTTTT
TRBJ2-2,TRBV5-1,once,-,CASTGGNTGELFF,TGCGCCAGCACGGGGGGCAACACCGGGGAGCTGTTTTTT
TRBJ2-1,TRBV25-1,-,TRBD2,CASSVLAEQFF,TGTGCCAGCAGTGTACTAGCGGAGCAGTTCTTC
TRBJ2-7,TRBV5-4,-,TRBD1,CASSTQGNEQYF,TGTGCCAGCAGTACACAGGGGAACGAGCAGTACTTC
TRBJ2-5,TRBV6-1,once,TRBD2,CASSEPGLAGSQYF,TGTGCCAGCAGTGAACCGGGACTAGCAGGATCCCAGTACTTC
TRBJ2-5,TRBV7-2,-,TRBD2,CASSLLAGGLETQYF,TGTGCCAGCAGCCTACTAGCGGGGGGGCTAGAGACCCAGTACTTC
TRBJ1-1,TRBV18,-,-,CASSVGENTEAFF,TGTGCCAGCTCAGTAGGGGAAAACACTGAAGCTTTCTTT
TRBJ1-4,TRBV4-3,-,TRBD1,CASSRTGGPNEKLFF,TGCGCCAGCAGCAGGACAGGGGGCCCGAATGAAAAACTGTTTTTT
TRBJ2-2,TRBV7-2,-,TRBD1,CASSSGTALTGELFF,TGTGCCAGCAGCTCGGGGACAGCCCTCACCGGGGAGCTGTTTTTT
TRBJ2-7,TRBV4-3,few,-,CASSQDVASEQYF,TGCGCCAGCAGCCAAGATGTAGCGTCCGAGCAGTACTTC
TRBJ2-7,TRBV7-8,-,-,CASSSRNGESYYEQYF,TGTGCCAGCAGCTCACGTAACGGGGAGTCCTACTACGAGCAGTACTTC
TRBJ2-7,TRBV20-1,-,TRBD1,CSARQGPEQYF,TGCAGTGCGAGACAGGGCCCGGAGCAGTACTTC
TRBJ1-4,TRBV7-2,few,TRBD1,CASSLDRGHEKLFF,TGTGCCAGCAGCTTGGACAGGGGGCACGAAAAACTGTTTTTT
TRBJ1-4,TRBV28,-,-,CASGGGVNEKLFF,TGTGCCAGTGGGGGAGGGGTAAATGAAAAACTGTTTTTT
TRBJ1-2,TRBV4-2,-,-,CASSPDSGPGDSYTF,TGTGCCAGCAGCCCTGATTCTGGGCCGGGGGATAGCTACACCTTC
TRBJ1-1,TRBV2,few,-,CASSVPPGTEAFF,TGTGCCAGCAGTGTCCCCCCAGGGACAGAAGCTTTCTTT
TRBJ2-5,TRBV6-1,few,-,CASGDGGGRETQYF,TGTGCCAGCGGCGATGGGGGGGGCCGAGAGACCCAGTACTTC
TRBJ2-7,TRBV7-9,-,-,CSSSLMGDEQYF,TGTTCCAGCAGCTTAATGGGAGACGAGCAGTACTTC
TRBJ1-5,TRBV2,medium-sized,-,CASSEEGGSNQPQHF,TGTGCCAGCAGTGAAGAGGGGGGGAGCAATCAGCCCCAGCATTTT
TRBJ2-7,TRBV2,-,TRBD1,CAGRDSDYEQYF,TGTGCCGGTCGGGACAGCGACTACGAGCAGTACTTC
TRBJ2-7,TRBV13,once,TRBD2,CASRPSSGSYEQYF,TGTGCCAGCAGGCCCTCTAGCGGGAGTTACGAGCAGTACTTC
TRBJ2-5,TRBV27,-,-,CASSLRREETQYF,TGTGCCAGCAGTTTGAGACGGGAAGAGACCCAGTACTTC
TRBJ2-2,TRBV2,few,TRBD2,CASRASGRNTGELFF,TGTGCCAGCAGGGCTAGCGGGAGGAACACCGGGGAGCTGTTTTTT
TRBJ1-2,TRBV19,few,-,CATDPGWDYGYTF,TGTGCCACCGACCCAGGGTGGGACTATGGCTACACCTTC
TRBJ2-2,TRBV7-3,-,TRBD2,CASSLTTSGAGTGELFF,TGTGCCAGCAGCTTAACGACTAGCGGTGCGGGCACCGGGGAGCTGTTTTTT
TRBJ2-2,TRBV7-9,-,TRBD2,CASSQGLAVNTGELFF,TGTGCCAGCAGCCAGGGACTAGCGGTAAACACCGGGGAGCTGTTTTTT
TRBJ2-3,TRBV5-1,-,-,CASSSGGQWDTQYF,TGCGCCAGCAGCTCGGGGGGCCAGTGGGATACGCAGTATTTT
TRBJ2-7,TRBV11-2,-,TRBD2,CASSISSGFAYEQYF,TGTGCCAGCAGCATATCTAGCGGGTTCGCCTACGAGCAGTACTTC
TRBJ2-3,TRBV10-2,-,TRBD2,CASGAGGSLDTQYF,TGCGCCAGCGGGGCGGGGGGATCGTTGGATACGCAGTATTTT
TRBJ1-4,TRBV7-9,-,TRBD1,CASSPGTDNEKLFF,TGTGCCAGCAGCCCTGGGACAGATAATGAAAAACTGTTTTTT
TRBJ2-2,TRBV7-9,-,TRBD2,CASSLSGGANTGELFF,TGTGCCAGCAGCCTTAGCGGGGGGGCAAACACCGGGGAGCTGTTTTTT
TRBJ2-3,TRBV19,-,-,CASTDSITDTQYF,TGTGCCAGTACCGACTCAATCACAGATACGCAGTATTTT
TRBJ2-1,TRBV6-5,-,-,CASSRDSVAAEQFF,TGTGCCAGCAGTAGGGACTCCGTTGCCGCTGAGCAGTTCTTC
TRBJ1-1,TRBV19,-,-,CASSVGGLTEAFF,TGTGCCAGTAGTGTTGGGGGGTTGACTGAAGCTTTCTTT
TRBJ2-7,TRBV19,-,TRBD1,CASSGQETYEQYF,TGTGCCAGTAGCGGACAGGAAACCTACGAGCAGTACTTC
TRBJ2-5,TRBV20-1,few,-,CSATASWEQYF,TGCAGTGCTACTGCTTCGTGGGAGCAGTACTTC
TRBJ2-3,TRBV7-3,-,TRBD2,CASSGGGGAGDTQYF,TGTGCCAGCAGCGGGGGCGGGGGGGCGGGAGATACGCAGTATTTT
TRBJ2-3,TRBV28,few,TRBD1,CASSLSGQGIDTQYF,TGTGCCAGCAGTTTATCGGGACAGGGGATCGATACGCAGTATTTT
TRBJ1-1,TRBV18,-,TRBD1,CASSPVGAGGTEAFF,TGTGCCAGCTCACCTGTGGGGGCAGGGGGAACTGAAGCTTTCTTT
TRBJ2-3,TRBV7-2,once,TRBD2,CATGRLAGENTQYF,TGTGCCACCGGCCGACTAGCGGGAGAAAATACGCAGTATTTT